Reported below is one T cell receptor beta chain. Its target is not known. The CDR3 spans 12 residues. Trimming stripped 3 bases from V and 5 bases from J, with 6 bases between. Germline-derived CDR1 and CDR2 are KGHSH and LQKENI. Repertoires were generated with immunoSEQ multiplex PCR, while TCRdb's copy carries only in-frame clones and drops some. Here the sample spans about 33,000 clones, roughly 96% being singletons. The data belong to a study of circulating and synovial CD4+ cells in juvenile arthritis. The study's findings and limits: Vbeta family usage analysis did not detect the pathogenic-like versus bulk difference. Circulating pathogenic-like lymphocytes shared a substantially higher fraction of CDR3 sequences with synovium than bulk blood. Some such blood samples were as oligoclonal as synovium. CPL and bulk CD4 samples differed at least tenfold in T cell genomes.

Sequencing was done on a sample of CD4+ T cells from blood. The receptor's source is a human donor with juvenile idiopathic arthritis. V gene TRBV18 combines with J gene TRBJ2-3; perhaps TRBD1 as D (5 bases). In DNA, the CDR3 is TGTGCCAGCTCACCCAGGGTAGATACGCAGTATTTT. Its translation: CASSPRVDTQYF.